The 23 T cell receptor beta chains reported below all come from one sample, sequenced in a study of CD8+CD57+ T cells in acquired aplastic anemia. Sequencing was done on patients that had shown CD8+CD57+ cell expansion by flow cytometry. The template used for profiling TCR beta VDJ and CDR3 was genomic DNA. TCRdb recomputed calls from the reads with MiXCR, one row per CDR3 protein. The table records about 180,000 distinct CDR3 sequences, over 40% of them present only once. Material: sorted CD4+, CD8+, or CD8+CD57+ T cells (not recorded which) from PBMCs. These receptor sequences come from a human donor with aplastic anemia.

This clonotype was observed many times. This sequence joins TRBV15 and TRBJ2-7, with no clear D. This CDR3 comprises 13 residues. Germline-derived CDR1 and CDR2 are LNHNV and YYDKDF (reference sequence). The V and J ends lost 6 bases and 3 bases respectively, with 12 bases between them. In DNA form, the CDR3 reads TGTGCCACCAGGGCTGGGGTAAGCTACGAGCAGTACTTC. Its translation: CATRAGVSYEQYF.

CDR3 in DNA: TGTGCCAGCAGTGAACAGGGGGCAGGTTACGAGCAGTACTTC. Its translation is CASSEQGAGYEQYF. The rearrangement uses TRBV6-1 and TRBJ2-7; 8 bases fit TRBD1. The CDR3 totals 14 residues. Germline trimming cut 2 bases from V and 4 bases from J; bases unmatched to any gene: 4. The germline gives CDR1 MNHNS, CDR2 SASEGT.

This clonotype was found many times. As DNA, the CDR3 is TGCAGTGCTAGAGGCAGGGGGCTTGTTCAGCCCCAGCATTTT. Its protein is CSARGRGLVQPQHF. V usage is TRBV20-1 and J usage is TRBJ1-5; the match to TRBD1 covers 8 bases. Germline V gene sequence: CDR1 DFQATT, CDR2 SNEGSKA (reference sequence). The V gene end was trimmed by 1 base and the J gene end by 6 bases; junction bases not matched to a gene: 5. The CDR3 totals 14 residues.

This clonotype was recorded at least ten times. This chain uses TRBV28 with TRBJ2-2; D is possibly TRBD2 (6 bases). Trimming left V 3 bases short and J 4 bases short, with 9 bases between. This CDR3 has 14 amino acids. CDR1 and CDR2 (germline): MDHEN, SYDVKM. This chain's CDR3 is CASSLGGATGELFF. CDR3 DNA: TGTGCCAGCAGTTTGGGAGGAGCCACCGGGGAGCTGTTTTTT.

This clonotype was counted many times. This chain links TRBV5-1 with TRBJ2-7, with D perhaps matching TRBD2 (6 bases). Germline V gene sequence: CDR1 SGHRS, CDR2 YFSETQ. This CDR3 comprises 13 residues. The V end lost 4 bases, the J end lost 5 bases, and 13 bases lay between the germline ends. The CDR3 reads CASSRDSRNEQYF. The CDR3 DNA is TGCGCCAGCAGCAGGGACTCGCGAAACGAGCAGTACTTC.

This clonotype was recorded many times. The V gene is TRBV12-3 or TRBV12-4, the J gene TRBJ2-7; TRBD1 agrees at 9 bases. The CDR3 sequence is 14 residues long. V lost 4 bases, J lost 6 bases, and 7 bases stayed unmatched. CDR3 DNA: TGTGCCAGCAGTTCTAGACAGGGGGTGGGCGAGCAGTACTTC. It codes for CASSSRQGVGEQYF.

This chain uses TRBV15 with TRBJ1-1; D is unresolved. Per germline, CDR1 LNHNV and CDR2 YYDKDF (reference sequence). The germline V and J ends were trimmed by 0 bases and 6 bases, with 11 bases remaining between them. The CDR3 extends over 14 amino acids. The CDR3 coding sequence is TGTGCCACCAGCAGAGATCTACAAAGCGCTGAAGCTTTCTTT. Amino acids: CATSRDLQSAEAFF.

The CDR3 nucleotides read TGTGCCATCAGTGAGGGCCCCTACGAGCAGTACTTC. This translates into CAISEGPYEQYF. The V and J genes are TRBV10-3 and TRBJ2-7; no firm D call. CDR3 length equals 12 residues. Per germline, CDR1 ENHRY and CDR2 SYGVKD. V was shortened by 2 bases and J by 2 bases, with 4 bases between the two germline ends.

This rearrangement joins TRBV24-1 to TRBJ2-1, with a weak D call TRBD2 (6 bases). Trimming took off 4 bases at V and 2 bases at J, with 11 bases between the two ends. CDR3 size: 15 residues. Germline CDR1 is KGHDR and CDR2 is SFDVKD. The CDR3 region has the DNA TGTGCCACCAGTGACGCGGGACTCCCCTACAATGAGCAGTTCTTC. Translating gives CATSDAGLPYNEQFF.

V is TRBV10-3 and J is TRBJ2-1, with D uncertain. CDR3 length: 14 residues. V was pared by 10 bases and J by 0 bases, with 13 bases between. CDR1 is ENHRY, CDR2 SYGVKD, per germline. Here the CDR3 reads CATQVGDSYNEQFF. The CDR3 DNA follows: TGTGCCACGCAGGTAGGAGACTCCTACAATGAGCAGTTCTTC.

There are many counts of this clonotype. V usage is TRBV12-3 or TRBV12-4 and J usage is TRBJ2-5; the match to TRBD2 covers 13 bases. The CDR3 spans 15 residues. J lost 4 bases, V lost 5 bases, and 4 bases had no gene match. The CDR3 DNA follows: TGTGCCAGCAGTGTGACTAGCGGGGGGAGAGAGACCCAGTACTTC. Amino acid sequence: CASSVTSGGRETQYF.

This clonotype was observed many times. This chain joins TRBV7-9 and TRBJ2-7; D may match TRBD1 or TRBD2 (5 bases each). The CDR3 runs 13 residues. V dropped 6 bases and J dropped 6 bases, with 15 bases sitting between them. Germline V gene lookup returns CDR1 SEHNR and CDR2 FQNEAQ (reference sequence). The DNA for the CDR3 is TGTGCCAGCAGGGGATCGGGACGAAGCGAGCAGTACTTC. The encoded protein is CASRGSGRSEQYF.

The DNA for the CDR3 is TGCAGCGTCGTCAGCGGCAATGAGCAGTTCTTC. As protein: CSVVSGNEQFF. The chain employs TRBV29-1 and TRBJ2-1, with D possibly being TRBD2 (5 bases). Germline lookup yields CDR1 SQVTM and CDR2 ANQGSEA. CDR3 length equals 11 residues. With 6 bases removed from V and 6 bases from J, the gap between germline ends came to 9 bases.

As for this clonotype: At one end, the junction sequence differs from germline, possibly due to a read error. The chain recombines TRBV3-1 with TRBJ2-7; D possibly matches TRBD1 or TRBD2 (5 bases each). Germline-derived CDR1 and CDR2 are LGHDT and YNNKEL (reference sequence). The CDR3 spans 16 residues. CDR3 loop: CANSQITGTLDYEQYF. CDR3 DNA sequence: TGTGCCAACAGCCAAATCACCGGGACCTTAGACTACGAGCAGTACTTC.

This rearrangement joins TRBV27 to TRBJ1-1; the D gene is possibly TRBD1 (5 bases). CDR1 and CDR2 from the germline V gene are MNHEY and SMNVEV (reference sequence). CDR3 length: 14 amino acids. With 8 bases removed from V and 1 base from J, the gap between germline ends came to 14 bases. As DNA, the CDR3 is TGTGCCAGCGGCCGGGACGGCCCGAACACTGAAGCTTTCTTT. It is translated as CASGRDGPNTEAFF.

A few counts support this clonotype. The CDR3 loop reads CSVEPTLGYTQYF. The CDR3 region has the DNA TGCAGCGTTGAACCGACGCTGGGGTATACGCAGTATTTT. The chain employs TRBV29-1 and TRBJ2-3; D not certain. The CDR3 runs 13 residues. V shed 2 bases and J shed 7 bases, with 13 bases lying between them. Per the germline V gene, CDR1 is SQVTM and CDR2 is ANQGSEA.

This chain links TRBV19 with TRBJ2-7, with a possible D match to TRBD2 (6 bases). The germline V and J ends were trimmed by 4 bases and 6 bases, with 13 bases remaining between them. The CDR3 runs 13 residues. CDR1 is LNHDA, CDR2 SQIVND, per germline (reference sequence). The CDR3 sequence is CASSTLGGFEQYF. CDR3 bases: TGTGCCAGTAGTACTCTTGGGGGGTTCGAGCAGTACTTC.

In the case of this clonotype: Because the CDR3 is missing its conserved closing phenylalanine or tryptophan, this is likely a read error. V gene TRBV24-1 combines with J gene TRBJ2-6, with D possibly matching TRBD1 (6 bases). The CDR3 has 17 residues. The V and J ends lost 12 bases and 0 bases respectively, with 20 bases between them. Looked up from germline, CDR1 is KGHDR and CDR2 is SFDVKD. The CDR3 reads CAPTCDRPPSGANVLTR. CDR3 DNA sequence: TGTGCCCCGACTTGCGACAGGCCCCCCTCTGGGGCCAACGTCCTGACTAGA.

This clonotype has a single count. J is TRBJ1-6 and V is TRBV2; D might be TRBD1 (5 bases). V shed 1 base and J shed 7 bases, with 11 bases lying between them. Germline V gives CDR1 SNHLY, CDR2 FYNNEI. The CDR3 runs to 15 residues. The CDR3: CASSEGAQGNSPLHF. DNA for the CDR3: TGTGCCAGCAGTGAAGGGGCGCAGGGAAATTCACCCCTCCACTTT.

The chain uses TRBV7-9 and TRBJ1-2; D is ambiguous. The CDR3 covers 13 residues. Germline CDR1 and CDR2: SEHNR and FQNEAQ (reference sequence). Trimming left V 2 bases short and J 0 bases short, with 4 bases between. DNA for the CDR3: TGTGCCAGCAGCTTAAGCACTAACTATGGCTACACCTTC. As protein: CASSLSTNYGYTF.

This clonotype was seen at least ten times. The genes are TRBV5-1 and TRBJ2-1; 8 bases fit TRBD2. This CDR3 region has 15 residues. J lost 0 bases, V lost 2 bases, and 1 base had no gene match. CDR1 is SGHRS, CDR2 YFSETQ, per germline. CDR3 bases: TGCGCCAGCAGCTTAGGGACTAGCTCCTACAATGAGCAGTTCTTC. Encoded protein: CASSLGTSSYNEQFF.

V gene TRBV5-1 combines with J gene TRBJ2-5; D ambiguous. This CDR3 has 14 amino acids. Deletions cut 2 bases from V and 5 bases from J, with 13 bases between. Per the germline V gene, CDR1 is SGHRS and CDR2 is YFSETQ. In nucleotides, the CDR3 is TGCGCCAGCAGCTTTGGAGAGTCCGGGGAGACCCAGTACTTC. It codes for CASSFGESGETQYF. The entire variable domain, with the rest obtained from reference TRBV5-1 and TRBJ2-5, is as follows: KAGVTQTPRYLIKTRGQQVTLSCSPISGHRSVSWYQQTPGQGLQFLFEYFSETQRNKGNFPGRFSGRQFSNSRSEMNVSTLELGDSALYLCASSFGESGETQYFGPGTRLLVL.

This clonotype was observed once. The chain uses TRBV29-1 and TRBJ2-3; TRBD1 might be the D (6 bases). The germline V gene encodes CDR1 SQVTM and CDR2 ANQGSEA. The CDR3 has 13 residues. V dropped 4 bases and J dropped 3 bases, with 11 bases sitting between them. CDR3 protein: CSVATTGTDTQYF. The CDR3 DNA reads as TGCAGCGTTGCTACGACAGGTACAGATACGCAGTATTTT.